This is a list of T cell receptor beta chains from one sample in a study of cytomegalovirus exposure and HLA in healthy donors. Measured with immunoSEQ multiplex PCR; TCRdb has only the in-frame clones, and not every one. This table has 170,000 or so clones, approximately 82% appearing once. The sequencing input was PBMCs. These receptors originate from a man in his fifties in good health and CMV-seropositive. Each CDR3 is given with its conserved first and last residue. The D gene is left open where the match is weak. Size is stated for part of the rows, as once, few or many counts, or as a class when the clone is expanded.

d_call	v_call	clone_size	j_call	cdr3_nt	cdr3_aa
TRBD2	TRBV5-1	.	TRBJ2-2	TGCGCCAGCAGCTCTAGCGGGTTTAACACCGGGGAGCTGTTTTTT	CASSSSGFNTGELFF
.	TRBV14	few	TRBJ2-1	TGTGCCAGCACCCCCGGGGGAGGTAGCGGAAAGTTCTTC	CASTPGGGSGKFF
.	TRBV18	.	TRBJ1-4	TGTGCCAGCTCACCATTTCAGGGCCTGGGGATGGATGAAAAACTGTTTTTT	CASSPFQGLGMDEKLFF
.	TRBV23-1	once	TRBJ1-5	TGCGCCAGCAGTCCCAACCGGACAGACCACAATCAGCCCCAGCATTTT	CASSPNRTDHNQPQHF
.	TRBV4-1	.	TRBJ1-2	TGCGCCAGCAGCCAAGGGGATCGGGGGTCGAGTGGCTACACCTTC	CASSQGDRGSSGYTF
.	TRBV4-1	.	TRBJ2-3	TGCGCCAGCAGCCAGGACTGGGTACAGTATTTT	CASSQDWVQYF
.	TRBV7-6	few	TRBJ2-5	TGTGCCAGCAGCTTAGCCGAGAACCAAGAGACCCAGTACTTC	CASSLAENQETQYF
.	TRBV19	.	TRBJ2-4	TGTGCCAGTAGCCTTTCTAGCGCCCTAGCCAAAAACATTCAGTACTTC	CASSLSSALAKNIQYF
.	TRBV30	.	TRBJ1-4	TGTGCCTGGAGTGTACTTGGTAATGAAAAACTGTTTTTT	CAWSVLGNEKLFF
.	TRBV6-1	once	TRBJ2-7	TGTGCCAGCAACAGGGCCCTTGACGAGCAGTACTTC	CASNRALDEQYF
TRBD2	TRBV4-2	.	TRBJ2-3	TGTGCCAGCAGCCCTAGCGGCTCCGTCACAGATACGCAGTATTTT	CASSPSGSVTDTQYF
TRBD2	TRBV7-8	.	TRBJ2-1	TGTGCCAGCAGCGATCAGGGACTAGCGGACAATGAGCAGTTCTTC	CASSDQGLADNEQFF
.	TRBV7-7	.	TRBJ2-1	TGTGCCAGCAGCGACAGTCGACTGGGGGAGCAGTTCTTC	CASSDSRLGEQFF
.	TRBV27	.	TRBJ1-2	TGTGCCAGCAGTATATACCCGGTGGGGACATATGGCTACACCTTC	CASSIYPVGTYGYTF
TRBD1	TRBV6-1	.	TRBJ1-3	TGTGCCGGACAGGGGACCCCTGGAAACACCATATATTTT	CAGQGTPGNTIYF
TRBD2	TRBV5-4	.	TRBJ2-3	TGTGCCAGCAGCTGGGGCGGGGGGGCATCTAGCACAGATACGCAGTATTTT	CASSWGGGASSTDTQYF
TRBD1	TRBV6-5	few	TRBJ1-1	TGTGCCAGCAGTCCACAGGGGGACACTGAAGCTTTCTTT	CASSPQGDTEAFF
.	TRBV6-5	.	TRBJ1-3	TGTGCCAGCAGTTACTCAGCGGGGGGGCGAAACACCATATATTTT	CASSYSAGGRNTIYF
TRBD1	TRBV6-5	.	TRBJ1-5	TGTGCCAGCAGTATGGACAGGGGAGGGCAGCCCCAGCATTTT	CASSMDRGGQPQHF
.	TRBV6-1	few	TRBJ1-1	TGTGCCAGCAGTGAATTTGGGGGAGGAAATACTGAAGCTTTCTTT	CASSEFGGGNTEAFF
.	TRBV10-3	.	TRBJ1-1	TGTGCCATCAGTGAGGACAGCTTAGAAGCTTTCTTT	CAISEDSLEAFF
TRBD1	TRBV7-9	.	TRBJ1-1	TGTGCCAGCAGCTCCCTGGGGAAGGGGGCGATTGGTGAAGCTTTCTTT	CASSSLGKGAIGEAFF